Detailed here is one TCR beta chain. The sample originates from a study of blood T cell repertoires in COVID-19. About the research overall: In each case, the material was cDNA or gDNA derived from T cells, B-cell-depleted T cells, or PBMCs.

How the authors handled the data: Amplifying reference gene primers gave estimates of nucleated cell counts. Sequencing used immunoSEQ multiplex PCR; TCRdb keeps in-frame clones, though not all of them. V, J and clone size derive from that table, while D and trimming were established from the DNA sequence. The sample records tens of thousands of clones, 84% being singletons. V gave up 5 bases and J gave up 6 bases, with 10 bases separating them. Germline assignment: CDR1 SQVTM and CDR2 ANQGSEA. The CDR3 has 11 residues. This clonotype originated in a man over 45 with acute or convalescent COVID-19. The specimen sequenced was peripheral blood. This sequence joins TRBV29-1 and TRBJ1-2; no clear D gene. The CDR3 spells CSVRVADGYTF. The CDR3 bases are TGCAGCGTTCGAGTAGCGGATGGCTACACCTTC.